Following are 10 T cell receptor beta chains from one sample sequenced in a study of CD8+ T cells in alopecia areata. Described treatment: oral pan-JAK inhibitor, 5-10 mg twice daily. Extracted RNA was reverse transcribed into cDNA, the sequencing template. TCRdb's table, derived via immunoSEQ multiplex PCR, lists solely in-frame clones and lacks some. The profile shows approximately 140,000 clones, roughly 86% of them singletons. Sequences were derived from CD8+ T cells sorted from blood, sampled at week 4, from a patient treated with tofacitinib. The receptors here all came from a human donor with alopecia areata.

V gene TRBV5-1 combines with J gene TRBJ2-7, with D hard to call. Germline loops: CDR1 SGHRS, CDR2 YFSETQ. The CDR3 covers 12 residues. Trimming removed 5 bases from V and 4 bases from J, with 10 bases in between. The CDR3 sequence: CASRSTEYEQYF. CDR3 nucleotides: TGCGCCAGCAGATCCACCGAATACGAGCAGTACTTC. Full variable domain (outside the CDR3, taken from reference TRBV5-1 and TRBJ2-7): KAGVTQTPRYLIKTRGQQVTLSCSPISGHRSVSWYQQTPGQGLQFLFEYFSETQRNKGNFPGRFSGRQFSNSRSEMNVSTLELGDSALYLCASRSTEYEQYFGPGTRLTVT.

The chain employs TRBV15 and TRBJ1-3; D perhaps matches TRBD1 (5 bases). V lost 0 bases, J lost 4 bases, and 22 bases lay in between. The CDR3 loop spans 19 amino acids. Germline V gene lookup returns CDR1 LNHNV and CDR2 YYDKDF (reference sequence). The CDR3 sequence: CATSRDRGVDGGPGNTIYF. In DNA form, the CDR3 reads TGTGCCACCAGCAGAGATCGGGGCGTTGACGGTGGCCCAGGAAACACCATATATTTT.

This sequence joins TRBV30 and TRBJ2-1; 7 bases are a match to TRBD2. The CDR3 spans 17 residues. V was pared by 1 base and J by 8 bases, with 17 bases of the junction left unmatched. CDR1 GTSNPN and CDR2 SVGIG come from the germline V gene (reference sequence). The CDR3 region has the DNA TGTGCCTGGAGTGAACTTGGCGGGAGAGCACCCGTCGATGAGCAGTTCTTC. It encodes CAWSELGGRAPVDEQFF.

CDR3 residues: CSVGDRGRGGANVLTF. CDR3 in DNA: TGCAGCGTTGGGGACAGGGGGCGTGGTGGGGCCAACGTCCTGACTTTC. This sequence joins TRBV29-1 and TRBJ2-6; 12 nucleotides align to TRBD1. V was pared by 4 bases and J by 3 bases, with 4 bases of the junction left unmatched. Germline CDR1 is SQVTM and CDR2 is ANQGSEA. The CDR3 consists of 16 residues.

The V and J genes are TRBV6-5 and TRBJ2-7; D is tentatively TRBD1 or TRBD2 (5 bases each). Germline values: CDR1 MNHEY, CDR2 SVGAGI. V was pared by 5 bases and J by 3 bases, with 11 bases between. The CDR3 runs 13 residues. The CDR3 is CASSLGRSYEQYF. In DNA form, the CDR3 reads TGTGCCAGCAGTCTGGGACGGAGCTACGAGCAGTACTTC.

This clone occurred a few times. The chain combines TRBV29-1 with TRBJ2-1, with 12 positions matching TRBD1. CDR1 is SQVTM and CDR2 is ANQGSEA in the germline V gene. This CDR3 region has 17 residues. V dropped 0 bases and J dropped 8; count of bases not matched to a gene: 11. In nucleotides, the CDR3 is TGCAGCGTTGAAGATCCCCTGCCTGGGACAGGGGGCTATGAGCAGTTCTTC. Translating it yields CSVEDPLPGTGGYEQFF.

Comments on this clone: This may be a read error: a much more frequent sequence differs by one nucleotide. Other DNA sequences of this sample code for an identical CDR3. The V and J genes are TRBV7-2 and TRBJ2-1; unclear D gene. The V gene's germline CDR1 is SGHTA and CDR2 FQGNSA. V was cut by 2 bases and J by 4 bases, with 3 bases left in between. There are 12 residues in the CDR3. CDR3 nucleotides: TGTGCCAGCAGCTTACTATACAATGAGCAGTTCTTC. Translating it yields CASSLLYNEQFF. Using reference TRBV7-2 and TRBJ2-1 for the parts outside the CDR3, the full variable domain is GAGVSQSPSNKVTEKGKDVELRCDPISGHTALYWYRQSLGQGLEFLIYFQGNSAPDKSGLPSDRFSAERTGGSVSTLTIQRTQQEDSAVYLCASSLLYNEQFFGPGTRLTVL.

The genes are TRBV29-1 and TRBJ1-1; D is ambiguous. The CDR3 contains 14 residues. CDR1 and CDR2 from the germline V gene are SQVTM and ANQGSEA. Trimming pared 3 bases from V and 0 bases from J, leaving 11 bases between. CDR3 amino acids: CSVDLTGMNTEAFF. The DNA for the CDR3 is TGCAGCGTTGACTTGACGGGTATGAACACTGAAGCTTTCTTT.

The chain employs TRBV4-2 and TRBJ2-7; 8 bases agree with TRBD1. V shed 0 bases and J 6 bases; nucleotides not matched to a gene: 10. CDR3 size: 16 residues. From germline, CDR1 is LGHNA and CDR2 YNFKEQ. The CDR3: CASSQDPGQGVGEQYF. CDR3 DNA sequence: TGTGCCAGCAGCCAAGATCCAGGACAGGGCGTGGGCGAGCAGTACTTC.

Here the CDR3 DNA reads TGTGCCAGCAGCCGCCTACTAGGGTCCTTTGAGCAGTTCTTC. It encodes CASSRLLGSFEQFF. The chain combines TRBV5-6 with TRBJ2-1; a possible D gene is TRBD2 (5 bases). The ends were cut back, 4 bases at V and 9 bases at J, with 17 bases in the middle. The CDR3 is 14 amino acids. Germline V lookup: CDR1 SGHDT, CDR2 YYEEEE. The full variable domain, its missing parts supplied by reference TRBV5-6 and TRBJ2-1, is DAGVTQSPTHLIKTRGQQVTLRCSPKSGHDTVSWYQQALGQGPQFIFQYYEEEERQRGNFPDRFSGHQFPNYSSELNVNALLLGDSALYLCASSRLLGSFEQFFGPGTRLTVL.